The present T cell receptor beta chain was sequenced within a study of T cell changes during pregnancy in multiple sclerosis. The protocol was immunoSEQ multiplex PCR, while the TCRdb copy is restricted to in-frame clones and leaves out a portion. The sample holds tens of thousands of clones; more than 90% are singletons and the top ten take roughly 1.9%. Trimming removed 4 bases from V and 3 bases from J, with 11 bases in between. Germline loops: CDR1 SGDLS, CDR2 YYNGEE. This CDR3 spans 14 amino acids. Sequenced material: peripheral blood, taken in the second trimester of pregnancy. The V call is TRBV9, the J call TRBJ2-1; a possible D gene is TRBD2 (5 bases). This sequence originates from a female donor with multiple sclerosis, enrolled in a pregnancy study. The CDR3 DNA sequence: TGTGCCAGCAGCCCCCCGGACTTCTACAATGAGCAGTTCTTC. Its protein product is CASSPPDFYNEQFF.